These 2 T cell receptor beta chains originate from one sample sequenced in a study of cytomegalovirus exposure and HLA in healthy donors. Generated by immunoSEQ multiplex PCR, the TCRdb table keeps only in-frame clones and is missing some. The table includes about 160,000 clones, about 95% detected once. Sequenced material: PBMCs. The origin of the receptors is a woman younger than 35 in good health and CMV-seronegative.

The J gene is TRBJ1-2, the V gene TRBV12-5; possible D gene TRBD1, 5 bases. Trimming stripped 1 base from V and 1 base from J, with 7 bases between. Per the germline V gene, CDR1 is LGHNT and CDR2 is FRNRAP. The CDR3 loop spans 14 amino acids. CDR3 DNA sequence: TGTGCTAGTGGTTTGGGGACATTTAACTATGGCTACACCTTC. Residues: CASGLGTFNYGYTF.

The J gene is TRBJ2-7, the V gene TRBV9, with D perhaps matching TRBD2 (6 bases). CDR3 length equals 15 residues. V gave up 3 bases and J gave up 5 bases, with 18 bases separating them. Germline CDR1 SGDLS, CDR2 YYNGEE. CDR3 sequence: CASSERSGLWDEQYF. CDR3 coding DNA: TGTGCCAGCAGCGAGAGGTCGGGACTCTGGGACGAGCAGTACTTC.